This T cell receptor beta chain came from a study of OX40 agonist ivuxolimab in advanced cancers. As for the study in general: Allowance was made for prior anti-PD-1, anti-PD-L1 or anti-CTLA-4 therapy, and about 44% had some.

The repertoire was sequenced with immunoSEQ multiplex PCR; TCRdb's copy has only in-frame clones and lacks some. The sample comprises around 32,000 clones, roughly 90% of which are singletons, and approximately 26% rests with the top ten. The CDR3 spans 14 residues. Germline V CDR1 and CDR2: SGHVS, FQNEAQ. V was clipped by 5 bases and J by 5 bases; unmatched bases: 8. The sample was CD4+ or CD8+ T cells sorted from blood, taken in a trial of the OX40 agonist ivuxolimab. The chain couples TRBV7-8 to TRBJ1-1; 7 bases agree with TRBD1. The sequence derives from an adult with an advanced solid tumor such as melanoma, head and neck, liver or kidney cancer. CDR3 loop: CASSLTGSGTEAFF. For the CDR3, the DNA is TGTGCCAGCAGCCTGACAGGGTCGGGTACTGAAGCTTTCTTT.